A single T cell receptor beta chain is shown here with its context. As yet, its antigen is unknown. V lost 3 bases, J lost 14 bases, and 14 bases stayed unmatched. The CDR3 has 16 amino acids. Germline V gives CDR1 MGHRA, CDR2 YSYEKL. These data come from a study of cytomegalovirus exposure and HLA in healthy donors. Study results and caveats: When the data were analyzed later, several of the most significant clusters appeared to be linked to common viral pathogens. Around 160 TCR beta chains were listed as cytomegalovirus-associated.

In the PCR, 60 Vbeta and 13 Jbeta primers were used. Methods used by the authors: Later reanalysis found 70 million to 95 million unique TCR beta chains, some 10 million of them shared. Profiling relied on immunoSEQ multiplex PCR, and the TCRdb table lists in-frame clones only, not all of them. V and J calls and clone size are as listed in that table; D and trimming were resolved from the DNA. This table holds 90,000 to 100,000 clones, approximately 9% found once. Donors had nominal health at sampling but likely had unrecorded immune exposures. V gene TRBV4-1 combines with J gene TRBJ2-1; 12 bases line up with TRBD2. The sample comprised PBMCs. This clonotype was obtained from a man aged 50 or older in good health and CMV-seropositive. The CDR3 bases are TGCGCCAGCAGCCATCCCGGACTAGCGGGACGCTCATCGGAGTTCTTC. Amino acid sequence: CASSHPGLAGRSSEFF.